The sequence of this T cell receptor beta chain was determined in a study of OX40 agonist ivuxolimab in advanced cancers. Using immunoSEQ multiplex PCR, the repertoire was profiled, and TCRdb retains in-frame clones only, with some absent. In the table there are approximately 81,000 clones, around nine tenths of which are singletons. V was clipped by 2 bases and J by 3 bases; unmatched bases: 4. The CDR3 extends over 15 amino acids. The V gene's germline CDR1 is ENHRY and CDR2 SYGVKD. The chain links TRBV10-3 to TRBJ1-1, with 9 bases identical to TRBD1. The sample here was CD4+ or CD8+ T cells sorted from blood, taken in a trial of the OX40 agonist ivuxolimab. The clonotype originates from an adult with an advanced solid tumor such as melanoma, head and neck, liver or kidney cancer. The CDR3 spells CAISERGDRDTEAFF. The DNA of the CDR3 is TGTGCCATCAGTGAGCGGGGGGACAGGGACACTGAAGCTTTCTTT.